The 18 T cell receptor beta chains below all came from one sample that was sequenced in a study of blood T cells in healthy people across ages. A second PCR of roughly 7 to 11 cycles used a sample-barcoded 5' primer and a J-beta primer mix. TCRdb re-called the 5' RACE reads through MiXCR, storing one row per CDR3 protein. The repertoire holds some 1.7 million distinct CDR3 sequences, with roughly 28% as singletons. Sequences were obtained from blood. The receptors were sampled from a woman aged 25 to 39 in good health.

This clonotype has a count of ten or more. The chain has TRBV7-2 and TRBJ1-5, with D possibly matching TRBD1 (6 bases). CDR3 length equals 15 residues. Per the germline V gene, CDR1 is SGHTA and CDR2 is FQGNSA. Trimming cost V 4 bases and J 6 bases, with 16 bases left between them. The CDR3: CASSSGPGVGQPQHF. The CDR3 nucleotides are TGTGCCAGCAGCTCAGGGCCAGGGGTTGGTCAGCCCCAGCATTTT.

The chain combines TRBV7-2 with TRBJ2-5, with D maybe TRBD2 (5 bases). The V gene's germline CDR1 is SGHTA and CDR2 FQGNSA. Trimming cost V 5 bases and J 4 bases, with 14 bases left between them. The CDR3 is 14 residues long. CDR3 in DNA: TGTGCCAGCAGCCCTATGAGGGCCCCAGAGACCCAGTACTTC. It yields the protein CASSPMRAPETQYF. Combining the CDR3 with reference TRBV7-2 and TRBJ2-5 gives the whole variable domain GAGVSQSPSNKVTEKGKDVELRCDPISGHTALYWYRQSLGQGLEFLIYFQGNSAPDKSGLPSDRFSAERTGGSVSTLTIQRTQQEDSAVYLCASSPMRAPETQYFGPGTRLLVL.

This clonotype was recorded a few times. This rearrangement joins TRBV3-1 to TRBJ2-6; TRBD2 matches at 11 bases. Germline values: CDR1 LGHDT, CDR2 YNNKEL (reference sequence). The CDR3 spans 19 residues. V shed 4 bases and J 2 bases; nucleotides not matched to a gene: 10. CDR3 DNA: TGTGCCAGCAGCCGCTGGGCTAGCGGGGGGATGGCTGGGGCCAACGTCCTGACTTTC. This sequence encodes CASSRWASGGMAGANVLTF.

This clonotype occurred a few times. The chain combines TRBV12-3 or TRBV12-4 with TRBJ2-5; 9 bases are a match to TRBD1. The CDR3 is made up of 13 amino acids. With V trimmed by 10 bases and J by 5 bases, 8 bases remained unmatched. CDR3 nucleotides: TGTGCCACACAGGGGGCGATCCAGGAGACCCAGTACTTC. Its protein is CATQGAIQETQYF.

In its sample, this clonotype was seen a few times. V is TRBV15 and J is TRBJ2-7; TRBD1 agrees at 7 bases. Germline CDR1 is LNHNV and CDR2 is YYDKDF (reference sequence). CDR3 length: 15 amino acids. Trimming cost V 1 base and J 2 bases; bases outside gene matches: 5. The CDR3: CATSRASQGAYEQYF. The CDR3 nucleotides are TGTGCCACCAGCAGAGCCTCGCAGGGGGCCTACGAGCAGTACTTC.

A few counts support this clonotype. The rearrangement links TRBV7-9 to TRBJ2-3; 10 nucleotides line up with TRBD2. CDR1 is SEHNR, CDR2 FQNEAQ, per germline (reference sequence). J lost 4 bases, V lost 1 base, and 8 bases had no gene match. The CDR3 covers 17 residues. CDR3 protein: CASSLGTSGSRADTQYF. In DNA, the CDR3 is TGTGCCAGCAGCTTAGGGACTAGCGGATCCCGCGCAGATACGCAGTATTTT.

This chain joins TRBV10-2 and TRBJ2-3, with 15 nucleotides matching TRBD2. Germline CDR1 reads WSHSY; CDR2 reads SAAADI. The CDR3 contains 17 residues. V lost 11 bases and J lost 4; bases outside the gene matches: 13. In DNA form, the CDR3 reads TGCGCCGGCACGAACGCCGGGACTAGCGGGGGGCCAGATACGCAGTATTTT. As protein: CAGTNAGTSGGPDTQYF.

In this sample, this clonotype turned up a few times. The chain's CDR3 is CASSWGTGGYSYNEQFF. CDR3 coding DNA: TGCGCCAGCAGCTGGGGTACGGGCGGTTACTCCTACAATGAGCAGTTCTTC. This chain links TRBV5-1 with TRBJ2-1; no clear D. There are 17 residues in the CDR3. Germline CDR1 reads SGHRS; CDR2 reads YFSETQ. Trimming removed 3 bases at V and 0 bases at J, with 16 bases between.

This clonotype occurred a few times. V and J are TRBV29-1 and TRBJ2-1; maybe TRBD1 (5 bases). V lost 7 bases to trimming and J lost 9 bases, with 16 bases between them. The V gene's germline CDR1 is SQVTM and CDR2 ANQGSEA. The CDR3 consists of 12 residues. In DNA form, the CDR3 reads TGCAGCGCCCCTGGTAGGGGCGGTGAGCAGTTCTTC. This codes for CSAPGRGGEQFF.

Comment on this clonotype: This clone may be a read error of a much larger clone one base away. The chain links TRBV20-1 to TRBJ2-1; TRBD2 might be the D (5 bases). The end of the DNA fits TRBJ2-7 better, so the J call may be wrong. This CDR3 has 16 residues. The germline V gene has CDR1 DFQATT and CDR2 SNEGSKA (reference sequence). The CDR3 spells CSALYLRDITYNEQYF. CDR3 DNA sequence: TGCAGTGCTCTTTACCTTCGGGATATAACCTACAATGAGCAGTACTTC.

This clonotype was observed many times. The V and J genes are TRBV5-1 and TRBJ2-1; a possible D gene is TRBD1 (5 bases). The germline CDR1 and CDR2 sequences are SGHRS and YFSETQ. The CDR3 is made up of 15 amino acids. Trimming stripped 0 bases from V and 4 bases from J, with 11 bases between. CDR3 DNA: TGCGCCAGCAGCTTGGGGGGCGAGGAGTACAATGAGCAGTTCTTC. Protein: CASSLGGEEYNEQFF.

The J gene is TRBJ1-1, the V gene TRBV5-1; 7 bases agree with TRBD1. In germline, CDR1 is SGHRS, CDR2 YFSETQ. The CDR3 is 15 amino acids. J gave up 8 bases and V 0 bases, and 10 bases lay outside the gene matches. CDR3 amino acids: CASSLEVTGNKEAFF. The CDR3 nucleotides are TGCGCCAGCAGCTTGGAGGTGACAGGGAATAAAGAAGCTTTCTTT.

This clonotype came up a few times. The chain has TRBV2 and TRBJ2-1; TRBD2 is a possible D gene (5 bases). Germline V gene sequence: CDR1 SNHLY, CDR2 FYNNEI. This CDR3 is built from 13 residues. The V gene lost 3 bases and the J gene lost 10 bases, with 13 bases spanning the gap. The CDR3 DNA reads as TGTGCCAGCAGTGACGGCGCCGGGAAGGAGCAGTTCTTC. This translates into CASSDGAGKEQFF.

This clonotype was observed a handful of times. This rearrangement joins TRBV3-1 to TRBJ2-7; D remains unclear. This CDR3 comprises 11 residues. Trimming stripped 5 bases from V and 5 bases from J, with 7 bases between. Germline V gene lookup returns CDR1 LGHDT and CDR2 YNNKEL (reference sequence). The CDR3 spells CASSTSNEQYF. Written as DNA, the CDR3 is TGTGCCAGCAGCACATCTAACGAGCAGTACTTC.

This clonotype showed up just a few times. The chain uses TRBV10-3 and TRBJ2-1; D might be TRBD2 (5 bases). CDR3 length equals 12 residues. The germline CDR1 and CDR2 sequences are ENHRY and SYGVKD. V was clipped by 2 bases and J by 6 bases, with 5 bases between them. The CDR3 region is CAISEGSNEQFF. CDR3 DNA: TGTGCCATCAGTGAGGGGAGCAATGAGCAGTTCTTC.

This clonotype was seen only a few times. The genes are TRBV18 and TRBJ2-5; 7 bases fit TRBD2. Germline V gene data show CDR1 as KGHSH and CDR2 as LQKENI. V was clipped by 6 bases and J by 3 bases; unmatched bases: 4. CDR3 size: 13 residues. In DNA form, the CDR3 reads TGTGCCAGCTCGGTGGGACTAAAAGAGACCCAGTACTTC. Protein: CASSVGLKETQYF.

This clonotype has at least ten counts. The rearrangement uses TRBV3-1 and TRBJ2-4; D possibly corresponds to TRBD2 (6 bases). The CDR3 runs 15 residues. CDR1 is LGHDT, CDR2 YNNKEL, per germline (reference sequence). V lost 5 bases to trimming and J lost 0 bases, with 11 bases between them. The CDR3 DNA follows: TGTGCCAGCAGCAAATTCGGGGGAGCCAAAAACATTCAGTACTTC. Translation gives CASSKFGGAKNIQYF.

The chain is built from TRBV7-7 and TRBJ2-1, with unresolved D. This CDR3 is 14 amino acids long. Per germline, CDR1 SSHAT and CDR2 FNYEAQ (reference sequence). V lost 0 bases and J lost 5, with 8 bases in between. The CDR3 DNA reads TGTGCCAGCAGCTTAGCGCGGAACAACAATGAGCAGTTCTTC. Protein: CASSLARNNNEQFF.